The sequence of this T cell receptor (beta chain) was determined in a study of shared clonotypes between healthy human individuals. Some clones are missing from TCRdb's copy, which holds only in-frame ones; the method was immunoSEQ multiplex PCR. The top ten clones hold 0.1% to 0.15% of a sample with roughly 2 million clones, 95% of them seen once. Study findings and constraints: For naive CD4 cells, roughly 4.6% of clonotypes were shared across a few donors. Among non-shared clonotypes, generation probabilities were lower than among those shared by all four donors.

With respect to this clone: What it recognizes is unknown. The sample contains more than one DNA sequence encoding this CDR3.

The CDR3 spans 11 residues. Germline CDR1 reads MDHEN; CDR2 reads SYDVKM. The V end was cut by 5 bases, the J end by 4 bases, with 5 bases between. Division of CD4+ cells produced a CD45RA+ naive subset and a CD45RA-negative memory subset. The gene calls are TRBV28 and TRBJ1-2; D uncertain. Sequences were obtained from naive CD4+ T cells sorted from blood. Regarding subset: CD45RA+ positively selected. This clonotype was sampled from a man between 18 and 35 years old in good health. CDR3 coding DNA: TGTGCCAGCAGTAACCCCTATGGCTACACCTTC. This sequence encodes CASSNPYGYTF.